The 9 T cell receptor beta chains below come from one sample, sequenced in a study of shared clonotypes between healthy human individuals. The protocol was immunoSEQ multiplex PCR, while the TCRdb copy is restricted to in-frame clones and leaves out a portion. The repertoire consists of around 690,000 clones, with 90% occurring once and the leading ten covering about 33%. Sequenced input: memory CD8+ T cells from PBMCs. Subset noted: CD45RO+ cells pooled with CCR7-negative TemRA cells. Receptors were obtained from a man in his late teens or twenties in good health. Some clones in this sample may be carry-over from other donors' samples.

V and J are TRBV28 and TRBJ1-2; no definite D call. Trimming cost V 2 bases and J 1 base, with 8 bases left between them. The CDR3 is 14 amino acids. CDR1 is MDHEN, CDR2 SYDVKM, per germline. The CDR3 is CASSLMYSNYGYTF. DNA of the CDR3: TGTGCCAGCAGTTTAATGTACAGTAACTATGGCTACACCTTC.

This chain uses TRBV15 with TRBJ2-2; D remains ambiguous. Per the germline V gene, CDR1 is LNHNV and CDR2 is YYDKDF (reference sequence). The CDR3 spans 15 residues. Trimming pared 2 bases from V and 4 bases from J, leaving 11 bases between. CDR3 coding DNA: TGTGCCACCAGCAGAACGAGTATAGGCACCGGGGAGCTGTTTTTT. It codes for CATSRTSIGTGELFF.

The chain couples TRBV6-1 to TRBJ2-7; possible D gene TRBD1, 5 bases. CDR3 size: 15 residues. V was shortened by 1 base and J by 2 bases, with 12 bases between the two germline ends. Germline V gene data show CDR1 as MNHNS and CDR2 as SASEGT. Here the CDR3 DNA reads TGTGCCAGCAGTGAAGGCAGGGTATTCGCCTACGAGCAGTACTTC. Translated, it gives CASSEGRVFAYEQYF.

The rearrangement links TRBV4-3 to TRBJ2-7; possible D gene TRBD1, 5 bases. The CDR3 has 15 amino acids. Trimming took 0 bases from V and 2 from J, leaving 11 bases between them. Germline values: CDR1 LGHNA, CDR2 YSLEER. CDR3 bases: TGCGCCAGCAGCCAAGATCAAACAGGAACCTACGAGCAGTACTTC. Its protein product is CASSQDQTGTYEQYF.

A single count supports this clone. The chain has TRBV5-4 and TRBJ1-2, with D perhaps matching TRBD1 (5 bases). Germline CDR1 and CDR2: SGHNT and YYREEE (reference sequence). V lost 0 bases and J 5 bases, leaving 11 bases between the germline ends. The CDR3 is made up of 14 amino acids. CDR3 protein: CASSLGRGVYGYTF. CDR3 nucleotides: TGTGCCAGCAGCTTGGGTAGAGGGGTTTATGGCTACACCTTC. The entire variable domain, with the rest obtained from reference TRBV5-4 and TRBJ1-2, is as follows: ETGVTQSPTHLIKTRGQQVTLRCSSQSGHNTVSWYQQALGQGPQFIFQYYREEENGRGNFPPRFSGLQFPNYSSELNVNALELDDSALYLCASSLGRGVYGYTFGSGTRLTVV.

This chain connects TRBV4-3 to TRBJ2-7, with D tentatively TRBD1 (6 bases). The V gene lost 1 base and the J gene lost 0 bases, with 7 bases spanning the gap. Germline V CDR1 and CDR2: LGHNA, YSLEER. CDR3 length: 14 residues. The CDR3 here is CASSQGQDSYEQYF. For the CDR3, the DNA is TGCGCCAGCAGCCAAGGACAGGACTCCTACGAGCAGTACTTC.

This clone has just one count. This rearrangement joins TRBV11-3 to TRBJ2-7; 9 bases agree with TRBD2. The CDR3 covers 15 residues. Germline V lookup: CDR1 SGHNT, CDR2 YENEEA. V lost 0 bases to trimming and J lost 6 bases; unmatched junction nucleotides: 6. CDR3 region: CASSLDALAGREQYF. Here the CDR3 DNA reads TGTGCCAGCAGCTTAGATGCGCTAGCGGGACGCGAGCAGTACTTC.

This clone was observed once. The chain links TRBV6-5 to TRBJ1-2; D ambiguous. The CDR3 loop spans 13 amino acids. With 6 bases removed from V and 8 bases from J, the gap between germline ends came to 16 bases. Germline loops: CDR1 MNHEY, CDR2 SVGAGI. The CDR3 loop is CASSPFNVGGYTF. The CDR3 DNA follows: TGTGCCAGCAGCCCCTTCAACGTCGGCGGCTACACCTTC.

The chain couples TRBV5-5 to TRBJ2-7; 9 bases align to TRBD1. J gave up 5 bases and V 1 base, and 13 bases lay outside the gene matches. Germline values: CDR1 SGHKS, CDR2 YYEKEE (reference sequence). There are 17 residues in the CDR3. The CDR3 sequence is CASSLFRTGALRNEQYF. In DNA form, the CDR3 reads TGTGCCAGCAGCTTGTTCCGGACAGGGGCCCTCCGGAACGAGCAGTACTTC.